These 20 T cell receptor beta chains originate from one sample sequenced in a study of T cell changes during pregnancy in multiple sclerosis. Here immunoSEQ multiplex PCR was the method, and the copy in TCRdb shows in-frame clones only, minus some. Of about 76,000 clones listed, about 95% are singletons. The sample consisted of peripheral blood, taken in the third trimester of pregnancy. These receptors were obtained from a female donor with multiple sclerosis, enrolled in a pregnancy study.

The chain employs TRBV15 and TRBJ2-3; no definite D call. Germline V gene sequence: CDR1 LNHNV, CDR2 YYDKDF (reference sequence). The V gene lost 5 bases and the J gene lost 2 bases, with 14 bases spanning the gap. The CDR3 runs to 15 residues. CDR3 sequence: CATSVSRSFTDTQYF. DNA for the CDR3: TGTGCCACCAGCGTGAGCAGGTCCTTCACAGATACGCAGTATTTT.

This clone is a singleton in its sample. The chain uses TRBV27 and TRBJ1-2; 9 bases agree with TRBD1. The V and J ends lost 6 bases and 5 bases, in that order; junction bases with no gene match: 10. The CDR3 sequence is 15 residues long. CDR1 is MNHEY and CDR2 is SMNVEV in the germline V gene (reference sequence). CDR3 sequence reads: CASSLMGQGGYGYTF. The DNA for the CDR3 is TGTGCCAGCAGCCTTATGGGACAGGGAGGATATGGCTACACCTTC.

This chain joins TRBV5-4 and TRBJ1-1, with 9 bases fitting TRBD1. CDR1 SGHNT and CDR2 YYREEE come from the germline V gene (reference sequence). V lost 0 bases to trimming and J lost 5 bases; unmatched junction nucleotides: 2. The CDR3 is made up of 14 amino acids. The DNA of the CDR3 is TGTGCCAGCAGCTTGGGGACAGGGGCGACTGAAGCTTTCTTT. Translating it yields CASSLGTGATEAFF.

The chain carries TRBV19 and TRBJ1-2; possible D gene TRBD1, 6 bases. From germline, CDR1 is LNHDA and CDR2 SQIVND (reference sequence). The CDR3 spans 14 residues. Between the trimmed V and J ends, which lost 3 bases and 2 bases, there was a span of 10 bases. The CDR3 region is CASSIGQKNYGYTF. The CDR3 nucleotides are TGTGCCAGTAGTATCGGACAGAAGAACTATGGCTACACCTTC.

This clone was seen a single time. The chain recombines TRBV6-5 with TRBJ2-7; D is perhaps TRBD1 (6 bases). The CDR3 consists of 12 residues. CDR1 is MNHEY and CDR2 is SVGAGI in the germline V gene. V dropped 5 bases and J dropped 7 bases, with 12 bases sitting between them. CDR3 residues: CASSPRGPEQYF. The DNA for the CDR3 is TGTGCCAGCAGTCCCAGGGGTCCTGAGCAGTACTTC.

V gene TRBV2 combines with J gene TRBJ2-7, with 8 bases aligning to TRBD1. V dropped 1 base and J dropped 4; count of bases not matched to a gene: 3. The CDR3 has 14 amino acids. Germline V CDR1 and CDR2: SNHLY, FYNNEI. This chain's CDR3 is CASSEGTGRYEQYF. CDR3 bases: TGTGCCAGCAGTGAAGGGACAGGGAGGTACGAGCAGTACTTC.

The chain carries TRBV6-4 and TRBJ2-6; the D is unclear. The germline V and J ends were trimmed by 2 bases and 0 bases, with 8 bases remaining between them. Looked up from germline, CDR1 is MRHNA and CDR2 is SNTAGT. CDR3 length: 16 residues. The CDR3 DNA is TGTGCCAGCAGTGACGATGGCGGCTCTGGGGCCAACGTCCTGACTTTC. Its translation: CASSDDGGSGANVLTF.

The chain employs TRBV7-3 and TRBJ2-3; 10 bases fit TRBD2. Germline lookup yields CDR1 SGHTA and CDR2 FQGTGA. This CDR3 is 15 amino acids long. With 4 bases clipped from V and 6 bases from J, the junction kept 7 bases outside the gene matches. CDR3 nucleotide sequence: TGTGCCAGCAGCTCACTAGCGGGGAGAGGGGATACGCAGTATTTT. Its translation: CASSSLAGRGDTQYF.

This clone was observed a single time. The chain is built from TRBV19 and TRBJ2-6, with D possibly matching TRBD1 (6 bases). V lost 4 bases, J lost 0 bases, and 10 bases lay in between. Germline CDR1 reads LNHDA; CDR2 reads SQIVND (reference sequence). This CDR3 spans 16 amino acids. The CDR3, as DNA: TGTGCCAGTAGTAAGCAACAGGGCTCTGGGGCCAACGTCCTGACTTTC. This codes for CASSKQQGSGANVLTF.

In this sample, this clone turned up once. The chain uses TRBV25-1 and TRBJ2-7; D gene unclear. This CDR3 comprises 11 residues. CDR1 and CDR2 (germline): MGHDK, SYGVNS. The CDR3 spells CARGASYEQYF. The CDR3 coding sequence is TGTGCGCGTGGAGCGTCCTACGAGCAGTACTTC.

This clone was observed a single time. The gene calls are TRBV7-8 and TRBJ2-7, with 8 positions matching TRBD2. This CDR3 contains 18 residues. J was trimmed by 2 bases and V by 1 base; bases with no gene match: 13. CDR1 is SGHVS, CDR2 FQNEAQ, per germline. CDR3 in DNA: TGTGCCAGCAGCTTAGAACCTCGGGGCGGGGGGACCACCTACGAGCAGTACTTC. It codes for CASSLEPRGGGTTYEQYF.

This sequence joins TRBV7-8 and TRBJ1-1, with a weak D call TRBD1 (5 bases). This CDR3 contains 15 residues. V was shortened by 6 bases and J by 4 bases, with 18 bases between the two germline ends. Germline V gene lookup returns CDR1 SGHVS and CDR2 FQNEAQ. The CDR3 reads CASSDSAERSTEAFF. The DNA for the CDR3 is TGTGCCAGCAGTGACAGTGCGGAGAGATCCACTGAAGCTTTCTTT.

This chain joins TRBV4-3 and TRBJ1-1; no clear D. CDR1 and CDR2 from the germline V gene are LGHNA and YSLEER. The ends were cut back, 0 bases at V and 4 bases at J, with 12 bases in the middle. The CDR3 has 15 residues. In nucleotides, the CDR3 is TGCGCCAGCAGCCAAGACCGCAGTCACCGCACTGAAGCTTTCTTT. Its translation: CASSQDRSHRTEAFF.

This clone has only one observation. The chain combines TRBV6-5 with TRBJ1-4; D is possibly TRBD1 (6 bases). This CDR3 region has 15 residues. Between the trimmed V and J ends, which lost 7 bases and 8 bases, there was a span of 20 bases. Germline loops: CDR1 MNHEY, CDR2 SVGAGI. This CDR3 reads CASTPWGGAGEKLFF. The CDR3 DNA follows: TGTGCCAGCACCCCTTGGGGGGGGGCGGGGGAAAAACTGTTTTTT.

This clone showed up just once. The rearrangement uses TRBV29-1 and TRBJ2-6, with D perhaps TRBD1 (5 bases). Germline CDR1 is SQVTM and CDR2 is ANQGSEA. This CDR3 is 13 amino acids long. V lost 1 base and J 8 bases, leaving 9 bases between the germline ends. CDR3 region: CSVEGAGPNVLTF. Written as DNA, the CDR3 is TGCAGCGTTGAAGGGGCAGGGCCCAACGTCCTGACTTTC.

The chain has TRBV7-2 and TRBJ1-5; D uncertain. The CDR3 loop spans 15 amino acids. Trimming left V 3 bases short and J 5 bases short, with 14 bases between. CDR1 and CDR2 (germline): SGHTA, FQGNSA. The CDR3 loop reads CASSLGRVGDQPQHF. For the CDR3, the DNA is TGTGCCAGCAGCTTGGGGAGGGTGGGAGATCAGCCCCAGCATTTT.

The chain combines TRBV7-2 with TRBJ2-1; possibly TRBD2 for D (5 bases). V was cut by 4 bases and J by 8 bases, with 12 bases left in between. The V gene's germline CDR1 is SGHTA and CDR2 FQGNSA. This CDR3 is built from 13 residues. CDR3: CASSSLVRDEQFF. The CDR3 nucleotides are TGTGCCAGCAGCTCACTAGTCCGGGATGAGCAGTTCTTC.

This chain links TRBV7-3 with TRBJ2-3; TRBD2 matches at 12 bases. Germline V gene lookup returns CDR1 SGHTA and CDR2 FQGTGA. Trimming removed 1 base from V and 8 bases from J; junction bases left unmatched: 13. This CDR3 comprises 18 residues. The chain's CDR3 is CASSLRGLAGGQGVTQYF. For the CDR3, the DNA is TGTGCCAGCAGCTTAAGGGGTCTAGCGGGGGGGCAAGGCGTTACGCAGTATTTT.

This clone was seen just once. The chain combines TRBV6-6 with TRBJ2-1, with 7 positions matching TRBD2. The CDR3 runs to 15 residues. The V and J ends lost 7 bases and 2 bases, in that order; junction bases with no gene match: 8. Germline-derived CDR1 and CDR2 are MNHNY and SVGAGI (reference sequence). Here the CDR3 DNA reads TGTGCCAGCACCCCCTGGGCGGGGGCCTACAATGAGCAGTTCTTC. It yields the protein CASTPWAGAYNEQFF.

This clone was picked up a small number of times. V and J are TRBV2 and TRBJ2-1, with 13 bases aligning to TRBD2. J lost 4 bases, V lost 6 bases, and 9 bases had no gene match. Germline V lookup: CDR1 SNHLY, CDR2 FYNNEI. The CDR3 runs to 17 residues. CDR3 residues: CASSYSGLAGVYNEQFF. The CDR3 DNA is TGTGCCAGCAGCTACTCCGGACTAGCGGGGGTATACAATGAGCAGTTCTTC.